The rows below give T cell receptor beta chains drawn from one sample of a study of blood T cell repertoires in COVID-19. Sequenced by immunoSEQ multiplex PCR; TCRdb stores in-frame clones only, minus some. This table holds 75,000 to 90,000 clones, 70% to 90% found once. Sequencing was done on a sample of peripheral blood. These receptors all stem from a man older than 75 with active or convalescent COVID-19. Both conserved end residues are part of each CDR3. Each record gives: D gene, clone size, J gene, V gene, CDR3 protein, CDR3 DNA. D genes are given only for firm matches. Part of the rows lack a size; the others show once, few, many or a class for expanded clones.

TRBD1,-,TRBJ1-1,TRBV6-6,CASRTGGSNTEAFF,TGTGCCAGCAGAACAGGGGGGTCGAACACTGAAGCTTTCTTT
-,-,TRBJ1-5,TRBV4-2,CASSQDRLSDQPQHF,TGTGCCAGCAGCCAAGATCGTTTGAGCGATCAGCCCCAGCATTTT
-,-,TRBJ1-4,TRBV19,CASSPPRRGNEKLFF,TGTGCCAGTAGTCCCCCCCGGCGGGGAAACGAAAAACTGTTTTTT
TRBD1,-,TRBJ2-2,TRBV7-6,CASSQNRGSTGELFF,TGTGCCAGCAGTCAAAACAGGGGATCCACCGGGGAGCTGTTTTTT
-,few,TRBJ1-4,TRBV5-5,CASSIQGGNEKLFF,TGTGCCAGCAGCATACAGGGAGGGAATGAAAAACTGTTTTTT
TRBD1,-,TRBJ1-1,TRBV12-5,CASGQSTGGSSTEAFF,TGTGCTAGTGGCCAATCGACAGGGGGCAGCTCCACTGAAGCTTTCTTT
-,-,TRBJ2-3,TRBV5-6,CASSPSTDTQYF,TGTGCCAGCAGCCCGAGCACAGATACGCAGTATTTT
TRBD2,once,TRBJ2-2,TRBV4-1,CASSQDPSSGSDTGELFF,TGCGCCAGCAGCCAAGATCCGTCTAGCGGGAGCGACACCGGGGAGCTGTTTTTT
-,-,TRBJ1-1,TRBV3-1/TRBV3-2,CASSRGGRGSGAEAFF,TGTGCCAGCAGCCGAGGAGGGAGGGGAAGCGGGGCTGAAGCTTTCTTT
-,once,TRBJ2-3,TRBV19,CASKFGGDTQYF,TGTGCCAGTAAATTTGGAGGGGATACGCAGTATTTT
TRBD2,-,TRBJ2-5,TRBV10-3,CAISPGSSSGSVETQYF,TGTGCCATCTCACCCGGTAGTTCTAGCGGGAGTGTAGAGACCCAGTACTTC
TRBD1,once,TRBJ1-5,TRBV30,CAWSAGQGDQPQHF,TGTGCCTGGAGTGCGGGACAGGGGGATCAGCCCCAGCATTTT
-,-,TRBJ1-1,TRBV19,CASSKTDKWNTEAFF,TGTGCCAGTAGTAAAACTGACAAATGGAACACTGAAGCTTTCTTT
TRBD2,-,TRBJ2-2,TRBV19,CASSRRLAVNTGELFF,TGTGCCAGTAGCAGAAGGCTAGCGGTTAACACCGGGGAGCTGTTTTTT
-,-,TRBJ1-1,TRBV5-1,CASSLPGQANANTEAFF,TGCGCCAGCAGCCTCCCCGGTCAGGCGAACGCGAACACTGAAGCTTTCTTT